The next 3 T cell receptor beta chains were all read from a single sample in a study of blood T cell repertoires in COVID-19. Profiling relied on immunoSEQ multiplex PCR, and the TCRdb table lists in-frame clones only, not all of them. The repertoire holds more than 200,000 clones, around 81% seen once, with roughly 4.5% in the top ten. Sequencing input: PBMCs or T cells enriched from blood (not recorded which). All receptors come from a young man with acute COVID-19.

The chain couples TRBV5-6 to TRBJ2-1, with a weak D call TRBD1 (5 bases). Looked up from germline, CDR1 is SGHDT and CDR2 is YYEEEE. With 5 bases removed from V and 0 bases from J, the gap between germline ends came to 9 bases. This CDR3 has 14 residues. The CDR3 DNA is TGTGCCAGCAGACACAGGTCCTCCTACAATGAGCAGTTCTTC. This sequence encodes CASRHRSSYNEQFF.

V usage is TRBV2 and J usage is TRBJ2-5; 7 bases fit TRBD1. Germline V lookup: CDR1 SNHLY, CDR2 FYNNEI. The CDR3 has 16 residues. The ends lost 8 bases at V and 2 bases at J; junction bases unmatched: 14. DNA for the CDR3: TGTGCCAGCCGTCGAGTCGGGACAGTCTTTCAAGAGACCCAGTACTTC. Translation: CASRRVGTVFQETQYF.

V usage is TRBV30 and J usage is TRBJ1-5, with 10 bases that match TRBD1. Germline CDR1 is GTSNPN and CDR2 is SVGIG (reference sequence). After removal of 0 bases from V and 5 bases from J, the junction contained 10 bases not matched to a gene. CDR3 length: 17 residues. CDR3 region: CAWSVKGQGRHYQPQHF. CDR3 DNA sequence: TGTGCCTGGAGTGTAAAGGGACAGGGGAGGCATTATCAGCCCCAGCATTTT.